The clone carrying this T cell receptor beta chain was counted only a few times. The sample comes from a study of human T cells and chemical hapten exposure. Specified time point: pre-sensitization, week 0. Treatment specified: therapeutic diphenylcyclopropenone sensitization with weekly scalp DPC. At patch-test visits, sampling came before the patch test. Each CDR3 protein is one row after TCRdb ran MiXCR on the RACE reads. The sample contains 350,000 to 450,000 distinct CDR3 sequences, about 5.1% of which appear only once. This receptor was obtained from a woman between 45 and 65 years old with alopecia areata. Some clones in this sample may be carry-over from other donors' samples. The input for sequencing was whole blood, taken in connection with sensitization to the hapten diphenylcyclopropenone (DPC).

CDR3 nucleotide sequence: TGTGCCAGCGGACAGGGGGTAAATTCACCCCTCCACTTT. It encodes CASGQGVNSPLHF. The V and J genes are TRBV2 and TRBJ1-6; TRBD1 aligns across 10 bases. The CDR3 runs 13 residues. CDR1 is SNHLY, CDR2 FYNNEI, per germline. J gave up 7 bases and V 8 bases, and 2 bases lay outside the gene matches.